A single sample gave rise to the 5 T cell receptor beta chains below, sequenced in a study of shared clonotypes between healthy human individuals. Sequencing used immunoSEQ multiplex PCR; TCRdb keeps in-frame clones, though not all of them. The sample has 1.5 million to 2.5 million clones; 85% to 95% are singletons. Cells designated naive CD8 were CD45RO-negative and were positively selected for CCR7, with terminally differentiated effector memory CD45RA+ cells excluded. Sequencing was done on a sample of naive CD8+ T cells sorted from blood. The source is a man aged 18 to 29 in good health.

The CDR3 sequence is CASSSSGTGVYEQYF. CDR3 in DNA: TGTGCCAGCAGTTCCTCGGGGACAGGGGTATACGAGCAGTACTTC. The gene calls are TRBV27 and TRBJ2-7; TRBD1 aligns across 10 bases. The CDR3 loop spans 15 amino acids. The germline V gene has CDR1 MNHEY and CDR2 SMNVEV (reference sequence). The trim removed 4 bases at V and 4 bases at J, leaving 7 bases unmatched.

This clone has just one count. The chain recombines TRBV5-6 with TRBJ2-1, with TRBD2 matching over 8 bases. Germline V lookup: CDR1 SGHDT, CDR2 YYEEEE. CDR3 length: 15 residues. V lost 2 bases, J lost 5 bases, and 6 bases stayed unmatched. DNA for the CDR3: TGTGCCAGCAGCTTTGGCGGGGGGCTTGACAATGAGCAGTTCTTC. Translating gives CASSFGGGLDNEQFF.

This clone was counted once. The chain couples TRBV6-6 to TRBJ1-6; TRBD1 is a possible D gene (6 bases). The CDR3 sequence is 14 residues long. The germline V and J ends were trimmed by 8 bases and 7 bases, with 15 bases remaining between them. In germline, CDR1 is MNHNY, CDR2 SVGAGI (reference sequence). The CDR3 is CASSGVGGNSPLHF. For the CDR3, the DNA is TGTGCCAGCTCAGGGGTAGGGGGAAATTCACCCCTCCACTTT.

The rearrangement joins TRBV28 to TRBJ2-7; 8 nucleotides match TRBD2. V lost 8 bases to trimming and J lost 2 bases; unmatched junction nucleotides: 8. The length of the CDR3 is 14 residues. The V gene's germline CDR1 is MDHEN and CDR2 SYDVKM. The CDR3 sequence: CASRVTSDAYEQYF. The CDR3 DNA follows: TGTGCCAGCCGGGTGACTAGCGACGCCTACGAGCAGTACTTC.

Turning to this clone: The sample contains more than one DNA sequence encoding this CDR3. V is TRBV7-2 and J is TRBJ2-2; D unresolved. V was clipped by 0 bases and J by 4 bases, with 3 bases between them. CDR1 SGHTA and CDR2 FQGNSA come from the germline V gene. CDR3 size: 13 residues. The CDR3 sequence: CASSLASTGELFF. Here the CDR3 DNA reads TGTGCCAGCAGCTTAGCGAGCACCGGGGAGCTGTTTTTT. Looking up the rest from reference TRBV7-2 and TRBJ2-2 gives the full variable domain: GAGVSQSPSNKVTEKGKDVELRCDPISGHTALYWYRQSLGQGLEFLIYFQGNSAPDKSGLPSDRFSAERTGGSVSTLTIQRTQQEDSAVYLCASSLASTGELFFGEGSRLTVL.